These 15 T cell receptor beta chains originate from one sample sequenced in a study of CD8 T cells in Susac syndrome. About 0.45 to 1 ug RNA was reverse transcribed with random hexamers. Each CDR3 protein is one row after TCRdb ran MiXCR on the immunoSEQ multiplex PCR reads. The sample comprises 180,000 or so distinct CDR3 sequences, 85% to 95% of which are singletons, and around 0.1% rests with the top ten. The sample taken for sequencing was CD4+ T cells from PBMCs. The receptors here all came from a human donor in good health.

This chain joins TRBV12-3 or TRBV12-4 and TRBJ2-1, with D perhaps assigned TRBD1 or TRBD2 (5 bases each). V shed 3 bases and J shed 12 bases, with 9 bases lying between them. The CDR3 length is 11 residues. The CDR3 DNA follows: TGTGCCAGCAGTTTGGTTGGGACGCAGTTCTTC. This translates into CASSLVGTQFF.

J is TRBJ2-3 and V is TRBV20-1, with TRBD2 identical over 8 bases. The V and J ends lost 5 bases and 2 bases, in that order; junction bases with no gene match: 15. The CDR3 totals 17 residues. CDR1 and CDR2 from the germline V gene are DFQATT and SNEGSKA (reference sequence). The CDR3 region has the DNA TGCAGTGCTGAGCCTACCTACGGGCGGGGGGCCACAGATACGCAGTATTTT. This translates into CSAEPTYGRGATDTQYF.

The CDR3 loop is CSADGGRDTQYF. In nucleotides, the CDR3 is TGCAGTGCGGACGGTGGGAGGGATACGCAGTATTTT. The rearrangement links TRBV20-1 to TRBJ2-3; tentatively, D is TRBD2 (6 bases). Germline CDR1 and CDR2: DFQATT and SNEGSKA (reference sequence). This CDR3 has 12 amino acids. V was shortened by 6 bases and J by 6 bases, with 13 bases between the two germline ends.

The rearrangement links TRBV20-1 to TRBJ1-6; 9 bases agree with TRBD1. The V and J ends lost 7 bases and 7 bases, in that order; junction bases with no gene match: 2. There are 12 residues in the CDR3. Germline V lookup: CDR1 DFQATT, CDR2 SNEGSKA (reference sequence). CDR3 residues: CSGQGGNSPLHF. CDR3 DNA sequence: TGCAGTGGACAGGGGGGGAATTCACCCCTCCACTTT.

V is TRBV20-1 and J is TRBJ1-4; D ambiguous. V shed 0 bases and J shed 8 bases, with 4 bases lying between them. This CDR3 contains 11 residues. Germline V gives CDR1 DFQATT, CDR2 SNEGSKA (reference sequence). In DNA form, the CDR3 reads TGCAGTGCTAGAGATTTGGAAAAACTGTTTTTT. Translated: CSARDLEKLFF.

The chain carries TRBV7-8 and TRBJ2-6, with D unclear. The CDR3 is 16 amino acids. The ends were cut back, 0 bases at V and 0 bases at J, with 6 bases in the middle. From germline, CDR1 is SGHVS and CDR2 FQNEAQ. CDR3 coding DNA: TGTGCCAGCAGCTTAGCGGAGCCCTCTGGGGCCAACGTCCTGACTTTC. Protein: CASSLAEPSGANVLTF.

This chain links TRBV18 with TRBJ2-3, with TRBD1 matching 9 bases. The CDR3 consists of 15 residues. CDR1 is KGHSH, CDR2 LQKENI, per germline. Trimming took 5 bases from V and 2 from J; bases not matched to a gene: 5. The CDR3 DNA sequence: TGTGCCAGCTCAGCCGGGACAGGGAACACAGATACGCAGTATTTT. This gives the protein CASSAGTGNTDTQYF.

The chain couples TRBV27 to TRBJ1-2, with TRBD1 matching 8 bases. The length of the CDR3 is 12 residues. V was pared by 5 bases and J by 9 bases, with 5 bases of the junction left unmatched. Germline V lookup: CDR1 MNHEY, CDR2 SMNVEV (reference sequence). DNA of the CDR3: TGTGCCAGCAGTGCGACAGGGGTGAGCTACACCTTC. It translates to CASSATGVSYTF.

The rearrangement links TRBV12-3 or TRBV12-4 to TRBJ1-5; D is perhaps TRBD1 (5 bases). Trimming stripped 3 bases from V and 11 bases from J, with 14 bases between. The CDR3 length is 13 residues. The CDR3 DNA sequence: TGTGCCAGCAGTTTTTCCTGGGGCTCGACCCAGCATTTT. Its protein is CASSFSWGSTQHF.

This chain connects TRBV7-2 to TRBJ2-1; 10 bases are a match to TRBD2. The CDR3 is made up of 16 amino acids. Germline assignment: CDR1 SGHTA and CDR2 FQGNSA. Trimming at V came to 5 bases and at J to 9 bases, leaving 13 bases not matched to a gene. Here the CDR3 reads CASSTWGLAGASEQFF. The CDR3 nucleotides are TGTGCCAGCAGCACCTGGGGGCTAGCGGGAGCCAGTGAGCAGTTCTTC.

This chain connects TRBV3-1 to TRBJ1-2; D gene unclear. This CDR3 comprises 14 residues. V dropped 6 bases and J dropped 8 bases, with 19 bases sitting between them. Germline lookup yields CDR1 LGHDT and CDR2 YNNKEL (reference sequence). The DNA of the CDR3 is TGTGCCAGCAGGCCTGCGTGGATGGGAGGGGGCTACACCTTC. It translates to CASRPAWMGGGYTF.

CDR3 amino acids: CASSVGGQTTEAFF. In DNA form, the CDR3 reads TGCGCCAGCAGCGTCGGGGGTCAGACCACTGAAGCTTTCTTT. The V call is TRBV5-1, the J call TRBJ1-1; TRBD1 is a possible D gene (5 bases). The V gene's germline CDR1 is SGHRS and CDR2 YFSETQ. The V end lost 4 bases, the J end lost 4 bases, and 14 bases lay between the germline ends. This CDR3 contains 14 residues. Full variable domain (rest looked up from reference TRBV5-1 and TRBJ1-1): KAGVTQTPRYLIKTRGQQVTLSCSPISGHRSVSWYQQTPGQGLQFLFEYFSETQRNKGNFPGRFSGRQFSNSRSEMNVSTLELGDSALYLCASSVGGQTTEAFFGQGTRLTVV.

The chain carries TRBV15 and TRBJ1-2; D unclear. From germline, CDR1 is LNHNV and CDR2 YYDKDF (reference sequence). The CDR3 has 14 amino acids. Trimming pared 5 bases from V and 0 bases from J, leaving 10 bases between. The CDR3 nucleotides are TGTGCCACCAGCGAGGGCCCGGCTAACTATGGCTACACCTTC. It specifies CATSEGPANYGYTF.

The rearrangement links TRBV29-1 to TRBJ2-5; 8 bases match TRBD1. CDR1 and CDR2 (germline): SQVTM, ANQGSEA. The CDR3 consists of 12 residues. V dropped 6 bases and J dropped 4; count of bases not matched to a gene: 4. The CDR3 nucleotides are TGCAGCGTGCGGACAGGGACAGAGACCCAGTACTTC. Amino acid sequence: CSVRTGTETQYF. Drawing the rest from reference TRBV29-1 and TRBJ2-5, the complete variable domain is SAVISQKPSRDICQRGTSLTIQCQVDSQVTMMFWYRQQPGQSLTLIATANQGSEATYESGFVIDKFPISRPNLTFSTLTVSNMSPEDSSIYLCSVRTGTETQYFGPGTRLLVL.

This sequence joins TRBV10-3 and TRBJ2-5, with D unclear. Germline loops: CDR1 ENHRY, CDR2 SYGVKD. The CDR3 is 12 amino acids. Deletions cut 2 bases from V and 5 bases from J, with 6 bases between. The DNA of the CDR3 is TGTGCCATCAGTGAGGGCCAGGAGACCCAGTACTTC. Amino acids: CAISEGQETQYF.